This TCR beta chain originates from a study of T cell clonotyping in hematopoietic cell transplantation. Study results and caveats: Few recipient clonotypes overlapped donors; over 95% were de novo at given depth.

CDR3 length: 15 residues. Germline-derived CDR1 and CDR2 are SEHNR and FQNEAQ (reference sequence). With 5 bases clipped from V and 0 bases from J, the junction kept 5 bases outside the gene matches. Comment on this clone: Its antigen is unknown.

The protocol was immunoSEQ multiplex PCR, while the TCRdb copy is restricted to in-frame clones and leaves out a portion. The sample yields 14,000 or so clones, about 94% seen once. Material: PBMCs, obtained 30 days after allogeneic stem cell transplant. The sequence came from a male patient in his sixties who had an allogeneic stem cell transplant from an unrelated donor, so the T cells may come from the graft donor. Some clones in this sample may be carry-over from other donors' samples. V is TRBV7-9 and J is TRBJ2-3; TRBD1 matches at 7 bases. The CDR3 region is CASSVQGYSTDTQYF. CDR3 in DNA: TGTGCCAGCAGCGTACAGGGGTATAGCACAGATACGCAGTATTTT.